What follows are 10 T cell receptor beta chains derived from one specimen sequenced in a study of siplizumab effects on memory and regulatory T cells. Using immunoSEQ multiplex PCR, the repertoire was profiled, and TCRdb retains in-frame clones only, with some absent. Among 60,000 to 70,000 clones listed, over 80% were seen once. The sequencing sample was made of Tregs sorted from blood. Source of these receptors: a human donor in good health.

The genes are TRBV7-8 and TRBJ2-7; D is undetermined. Germline-derived CDR1 and CDR2 are SGHVS and FQNEAQ. The CDR3 totals 14 residues. Trimming stripped 5 bases from V and 2 bases from J, with 13 bases between. The DNA of the CDR3 is TGTGCCAGCAGCCGGTTACAGCTTACCTACGAGCAGTACTTC. Protein sequence: CASSRLQLTYEQYF.

This clone was seen just once. This sequence joins TRBV6-5 and TRBJ1-2, with D possibly TRBD1 on 5 matching bases. CDR3 length equals 13 residues. The germline V gene has CDR1 MNHEY and CDR2 SVGAGI. Trimming took 1 base from V and 8 from J, leaving 11 bases between them. The CDR3 DNA sequence: TGTGCCAGCAGTTACTTGGGGGTCCAAGGCTACACCTTC. It translates to CASSYLGVQGYTF.

The chain is built from TRBV7-9 and TRBJ1-1, with D maybe TRBD1 (5 bases). Germline V CDR1 and CDR2: SEHNR, FQNEAQ (reference sequence). The CDR3 spans 16 residues. Trimming stripped 1 base from V and 3 bases from J, with 15 bases between. CDR3 DNA sequence: TGTGCCAGCAGCTTAGGGCACCCCATGGGGGACACTGAAGCTTTCTTT. Translating it yields CASSLGHPMGDTEAFF. Using reference TRBV7-9 and TRBJ1-1 for the parts outside the CDR3, the full variable domain is DTGVSQNPRHKITKRGQNVTFRCDPISEHNRLYWYRQTLGQGPEFLTYFQNEAQLEKSRLLSDRFSAERPKGSFSTLEIQRTEQGDSAMYLCASSLGHPMGDTEAFFGQGTRLTVV.

The chain couples TRBV7-2 to TRBJ2-7; D is tentatively TRBD1 or TRBD2 (7 bases each). Looked up from germline, CDR1 is SGHTA and CDR2 is FQGNSA. The CDR3 spans 15 residues. Between the trimmed V and J ends, which lost 3 bases and 6 bases, there was a span of 18 bases. CDR3 DNA: TGTGCCAGCAGCTTGCTTGGGAGGGGGCGGGTCGAGCAGTACTTC. Its protein is CASSLLGRGRVEQYF.

V usage is TRBV15 and J usage is TRBJ2-5; D is ambiguous. Germline-derived CDR1 and CDR2 are LNHNV and YYDKDF (reference sequence). The CDR3 has 14 residues. Trimming removed 8 bases from V and 2 bases from J, with 15 bases in between. CDR3 nucleotide sequence: TGTGCCACCTCCTATGGGGTGGTACAAGAGACCCAGTACTTC. Translation gives CATSYGVVQETQYF.

This chain uses TRBV30 with TRBJ2-5, with TRBD2 matching 7 bases. The V gene end was trimmed by 0 bases and the J gene end by 5 bases; junction bases not matched to a gene: 12. This CDR3 has 16 amino acids. Germline V gene lookup returns CDR1 GTSNPN and CDR2 SVGIG (reference sequence). Here the CDR3 DNA reads TGTGCCTGGAGTGTAAAGCTAGCGGTCCTGGGGGAGACCCAGTACTTC. Translated: CAWSVKLAVLGETQYF.

This sequence joins TRBV5-5 and TRBJ2-1, with a tentative D call TRBD1 (6 bases). Trimming took off 5 bases at V and 2 bases at J, with 17 bases between the two ends. CDR3 length: 16 amino acids. Germline CDR1 and CDR2: SGHKS and YYEKEE (reference sequence). The CDR3 bases are TGTGCCAGCAGGCCATCTTCAGGGGCGGCCTACAATGAGCAGTTCTTC. The encoded protein is CASRPSSGAAYNEQFF.

V and J are TRBV11-1 and TRBJ2-1, with TRBD2 identical over 8 bases. V shed 3 bases, J shed 6 bases, and the junction held 4 bases outside the gene matches. This CDR3 region has 14 residues. Germline CDR1 reads SGHAT; CDR2 reads FQDESV (reference sequence). The CDR3: CASSFREGGNEQFF. Written as DNA, the CDR3 is TGTGCCAGCAGCTTCCGGGAGGGAGGCAATGAGCAGTTCTTC.

This clone was seen a single time. V is TRBV20-1 and J is TRBJ2-3, with a tentative D call TRBD2 (6 bases). The CDR3 runs 11 residues. CDR1 DFQATT and CDR2 SNEGSKA come from the germline V gene (reference sequence). Trimming pared 5 bases from V and 5 bases from J, leaving 8 bases between. The chain's CDR3 is CSARSGDTQYF. The CDR3 DNA reads as TGCAGTGCTCGTAGCGGAGATACGCAGTATTTT.

The V gene is TRBV7-2, the J gene TRBJ2-5, with D maybe TRBD2 (5 bases). V shed 2 bases and J shed 5 bases, with 9 bases lying between them. Germline V CDR1 and CDR2: SGHTA, FQGNSA. The CDR3 loop spans 13 amino acids. CDR3 sequence reads: CASSLPSHETQYF. Written as DNA, the CDR3 is TGTGCCAGCAGCTTACCTAGCCACGAGACCCAGTACTTC.